A single sample gave rise to the 4 T cell receptor beta chains below, sequenced in a study of cytomegalovirus exposure and HLA in healthy donors. The study ran its PCR with 60 Vbeta and 13 Jbeta primers. Data came from immunoSEQ multiplex PCR; TCRdb stores just in-frame clones and leaves some out. This sample's clone table lists some 130,000 clones. The sequencing sample was made of PBMCs. Receptors were obtained from an older woman in good health and CMV-seronegative.

The chain employs TRBV11-2 and TRBJ1-2; no reliable D call. The CDR3 loop spans 12 amino acids. Between the trimmed V and J ends, which lost 7 bases and 3 bases, there was a span of 9 bases. Germline CDR1 reads SGHAT; CDR2 reads FQNNGV. For the CDR3, the DNA is TGTGCCAGCACTCCTTCTTACTATGGCTACACCTTC. It yields the protein CASTPSYYGYTF. Variable domain in full (rest from reference TRBV11-2 and TRBJ1-2): EAGVAQSPRYKIIEKRQSVAFWCNPISGHATLYWYQQILGQGPKLLIQFQNNGVVDDSQLPKDRFSAERLKGVDSTLKIQPAKLEDSAVYLCASTPSYYGYTFGSGTRLTVV.

The V and J genes are TRBV9 and TRBJ1-3; perhaps TRBD1 as D (5 bases). With 0 bases removed from V and 1 base from J, the gap between germline ends came to 8 bases. The germline V gene encodes CDR1 SGDLS and CDR2 YYNGEE. This CDR3 spans 15 amino acids. The CDR3: CASSVAQGSGNTIYF. As DNA, the CDR3 is TGTGCCAGCAGCGTAGCTCAGGGTTCTGGAAACACCATATATTTT.

The chain carries TRBV5-1 and TRBJ2-5; tentatively, D is TRBD1 (5 bases). With 4 bases removed from V and 4 bases from J, the gap between germline ends came to 11 bases. The CDR3 length is 13 residues. Germline assignment: CDR1 SGHRS and CDR2 YFSETQ. For the CDR3, the DNA is TGCGCCAGCAGCGCACAGGCCATAGAGACCCAGTACTTC. Translating gives CASSAQAIETQYF.

V is TRBV7-8 and J is TRBJ2-1; the match to TRBD1 covers 11 bases. The CDR3 loop spans 15 amino acids. Trimming took 5 bases from V and 7 from J; bases not matched to a gene: 7. Germline V gives CDR1 SGHVS, CDR2 FQNEAQ. The CDR3 sequence is CASSNPGQGVNEQFF. The CDR3 DNA follows: TGTGCCAGCAGCAACCCGGGACAGGGGGTTAATGAGCAGTTCTTC.